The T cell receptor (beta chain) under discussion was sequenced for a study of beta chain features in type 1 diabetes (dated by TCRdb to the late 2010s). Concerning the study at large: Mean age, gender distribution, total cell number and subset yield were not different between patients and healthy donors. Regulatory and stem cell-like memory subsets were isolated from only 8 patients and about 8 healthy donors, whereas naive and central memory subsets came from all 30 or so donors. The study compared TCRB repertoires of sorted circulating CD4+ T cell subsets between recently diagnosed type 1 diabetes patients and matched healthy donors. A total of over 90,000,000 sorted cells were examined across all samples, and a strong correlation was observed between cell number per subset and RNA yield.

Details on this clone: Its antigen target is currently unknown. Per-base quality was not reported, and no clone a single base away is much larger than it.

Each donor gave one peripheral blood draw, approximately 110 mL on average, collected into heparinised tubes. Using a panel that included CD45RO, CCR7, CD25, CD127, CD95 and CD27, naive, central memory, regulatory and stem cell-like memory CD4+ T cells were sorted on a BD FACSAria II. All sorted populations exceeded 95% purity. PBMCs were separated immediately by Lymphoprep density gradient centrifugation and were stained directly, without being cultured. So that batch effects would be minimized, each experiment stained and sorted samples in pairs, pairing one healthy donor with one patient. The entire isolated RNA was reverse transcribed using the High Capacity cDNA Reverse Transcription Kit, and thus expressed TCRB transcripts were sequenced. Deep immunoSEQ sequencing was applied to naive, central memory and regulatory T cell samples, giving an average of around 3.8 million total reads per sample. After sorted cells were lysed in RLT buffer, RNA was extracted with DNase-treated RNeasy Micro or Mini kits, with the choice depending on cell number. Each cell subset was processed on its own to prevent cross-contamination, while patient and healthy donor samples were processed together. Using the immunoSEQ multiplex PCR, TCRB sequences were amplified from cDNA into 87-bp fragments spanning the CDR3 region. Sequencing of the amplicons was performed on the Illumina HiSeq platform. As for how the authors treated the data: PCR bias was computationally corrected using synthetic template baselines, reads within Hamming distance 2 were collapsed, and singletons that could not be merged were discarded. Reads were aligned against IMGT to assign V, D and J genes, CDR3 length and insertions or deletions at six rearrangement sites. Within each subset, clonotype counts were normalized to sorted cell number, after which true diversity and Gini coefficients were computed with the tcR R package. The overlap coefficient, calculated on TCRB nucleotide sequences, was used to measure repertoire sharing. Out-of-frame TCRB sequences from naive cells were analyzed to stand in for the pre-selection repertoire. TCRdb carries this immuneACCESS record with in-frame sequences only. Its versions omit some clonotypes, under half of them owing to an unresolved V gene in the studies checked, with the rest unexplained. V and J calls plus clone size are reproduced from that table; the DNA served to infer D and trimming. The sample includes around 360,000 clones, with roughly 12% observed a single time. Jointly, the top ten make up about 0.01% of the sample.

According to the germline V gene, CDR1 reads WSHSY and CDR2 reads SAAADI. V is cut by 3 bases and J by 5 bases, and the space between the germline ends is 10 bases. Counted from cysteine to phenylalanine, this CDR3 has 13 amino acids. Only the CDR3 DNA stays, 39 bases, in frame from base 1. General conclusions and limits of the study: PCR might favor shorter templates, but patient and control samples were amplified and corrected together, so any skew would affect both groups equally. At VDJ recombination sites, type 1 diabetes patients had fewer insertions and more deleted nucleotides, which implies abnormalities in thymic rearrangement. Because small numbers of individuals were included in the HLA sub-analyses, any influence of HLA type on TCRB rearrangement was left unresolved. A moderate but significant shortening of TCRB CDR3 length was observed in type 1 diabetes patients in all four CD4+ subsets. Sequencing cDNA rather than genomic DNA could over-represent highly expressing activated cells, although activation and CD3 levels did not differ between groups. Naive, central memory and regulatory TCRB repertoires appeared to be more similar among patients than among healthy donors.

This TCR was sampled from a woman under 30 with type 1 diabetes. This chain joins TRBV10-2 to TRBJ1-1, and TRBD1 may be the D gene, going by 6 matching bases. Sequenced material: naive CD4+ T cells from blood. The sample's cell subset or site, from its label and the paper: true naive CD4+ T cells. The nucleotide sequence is TGCGCCAGCAGTGAAGGGGGGGGGACTGAAGCTTTCTTT. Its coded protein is CASSEGGGTEAFF.